This is a list of T cell receptor beta chains from one sample in a study of beta chain features in type 1 diabetes. Here immunoSEQ multiplex PCR was the method, and the copy in TCRdb shows in-frame clones only, minus some. This table holds more than 250,000 clones, 15% found once. Specimen: naive CD4+ T cells from blood. These receptor sequences come from a man between 18 and 29 years old with type 1 diabetes. Each CDR3 is given with its conserved first and last residue. A D gene is named only where the DNA matches it firmly. Only part of the rows carry a size: once, few, many, or a class if the clone is expanded.

.,TRBJ2-2,TRBV4-1,few,TGCGCCAGCAGCCATGGCGGTAACACCGGGGAGCTGTTTTTT,CASSHGGNTGELFF
.,TRBJ1-2,TRBV11-2,.,TGTGCCAGCAGCTTAGATCTTGGCAAACACTATGGCTACACCTTC,CASSLDLGKHYGYTF
TRBD2,TRBJ2-3,TRBV30,few,TGTGCCTGGAGTGTACGGGCGGTTAGCGGGGGGGCGGGGACAGATACGCAGTATTTT,CAWSVRAVSGGAGTDTQYF
.,TRBJ2-7,TRBV5-1,.,TGCGCCAGCAACAGGGAGGGCGAGCAGTACTTC,CASNREGEQYF
.,TRBJ2-1,TRBV30,few,TGTGCCTGGAGTGTACCTCTGTACAGGGTAACCTACAATGAGCAGTTCTTC,CAWSVPLYRVTYNEQFF
TRBD2,TRBJ2-5,TRBV23-1,.,TGCGCCAGCAGTCAATCCGCGAACCTCGGGACTAGCGGGGGGCTATCCCGTCTGGAGACCCAGTACTTC,CASSQSANLGTSGGLSRLETQYF
.,TRBJ2-2,TRBV19,few,TGTGCCAGTAGAGGGCAGGGGAGAGTGTTTTTT,CASRGQGRVFF
.,TRBJ1-2,TRBV5-1,once,TGCGCCAGCAGCTTGGGACAGCTCGATGGCTACACCTTC,CASSLGQLDGYTF
TRBD2,TRBJ2-3,TRBV28,few,TGTGCCAGCAGTTTACTAGGTCTAGCGGGGGCCACAGATACGCAGTATTTT,CASSLLGLAGATDTQYF
TRBD2,TRBJ2-7,TRBV18,few,TGTGCCAGCTCCCTTGGGACTAGCGGGAGTAGTGGCCACGAGCAGTACTTC,CASSLGTSGSSGHEQYF
TRBD1,TRBJ2-3,TRBV6-7,.,TGTGCCAGCAGTTACCCCAGACAGGGGATGGAAACAGATACGCAGTATTTT,CASSYPRQGMETDTQYF
.,TRBJ1-2,TRBV7-9,few,TGTGCCAGCAGCCCTGATACCAGATTCTGGGGCTACACCTTC,CASSPDTRFWGYTF
.,TRBJ2-7,TRBV5-4,few,TGTGCCAGCAGCACTAGGACAGTTCCCGCCCACGAGCAGTACTTC,CASSTRTVPAHEQYF
TRBD2,TRBJ2-3,TRBV28,.,TGTGCCGGCCAGCGGGGGGGCTCCCCAGATACGCAGTATTTT,CAGQRGGSPDTQYF
TRBD2,TRBJ2-7,TRBV5-1,.,TGCGCCAGCAGCTTGGACAGCGGGGGGAACTACGAGCAGTACTTC,CASSLDSGGNYEQYF
TRBD2,TRBJ2-1,TRBV10-1,once,TGCGCCAGCAGTCCCCCGGGACTAGATGAGCAGTTCTTC,CASSPPGLDEQFF
.,TRBJ1-2,TRBV7-8,.,TGTGCCAGCAGCTTAGCGCGGCAAATCTATGGCTACACCTTC,CASSLARQIYGYTF
TRBD2,TRBJ2-3,TRBV6-4,.,TGTGCCAGCAGTGACCCGCCTAGCGGGGGATTCACAGATACGCAGTATTTT,CASSDPPSGGFTDTQYF
.,TRBJ2-3,TRBV11-2,.,TGTGCCAGCAGCCCCCAGTCAGATACGCAGTATTTT,CASSPQSDTQYF
.,TRBJ2-1,TRBV18,.,TGTGCCAGCTCACCCCCCGGGGGATATGGCAATGAGCAGTTCTTC,CASSPPGGYGNEQFF
TRBD2,TRBJ2-3,TRBV29-1,few,TGCAGCGTCCGAACTAGCGGGAGACCAGATACGCAGTATTTT,CSVRTSGRPDTQYF
.,TRBJ2-7,TRBV6-5,few,TGTGCCAGCAGTGGACTCCGGTTTGTACACGAGCAGTACTTC,CASSGLRFVHEQYF
.,TRBJ2-7,TRBV7-6,few,TGTGCCAGCAGCTCCATGCTCCGGGGTCCCCTCGAGCAGTACTTC,CASSSMLRGPLEQYF
TRBD1,TRBJ1-1,TRBV10-3,.,TGTGCCATCAACTTACAGGGGCCGGGGAACACTGAAGCTTTCTTT,CAINLQGPGNTEAFF
.,TRBJ2-3,TRBV19,.,TGTGCCAGTAGTATAGATAGGGGAGATACGCAGTATTTT,CASSIDRGDTQYF
TRBD2,TRBJ2-1,TRBV5-4,.,TGTGCCAGCAGCTTGGTCAGAGCGGGAGGCACGAATGAGCAGTTCTTC,CASSLVRAGGTNEQFF
.,TRBJ2-5,TRBV7-6,.,TGTGCCAGCAGCTTGGTAACACAAGAGACCCAGTACTTC,CASSLVTQETQYF
TRBD1,TRBJ2-2,TRBV11-2,.,TGTGCCAGCGGACAGGGTCGCGGGGAGCTGTTTTTT,CASGQGRGELFF
TRBD1,TRBJ2-1,TRBV9,few,TGTGCCAGCAGCATACTACAGGGGAATGAGCAGTTCTTC,CASSILQGNEQFF
TRBD1,TRBJ2-5,TRBV7-9,.,TGTGCCAGCAGCCGGGACAGGGGCTACCAAGAGACCCAGTACTTC,CASSRDRGYQETQYF
.,TRBJ1-2,TRBV15,.,TGTGCCACCAGCAGAATTGGAGACAGCTATGGCTACACCTTC,CATSRIGDSYGYTF
TRBD1,TRBJ1-2,TRBV7-6,.,TGTGCCAGCAGCCCCCGGGACAGGAGCTCGGGAGGCTACACCTTC,CASSPRDRSSGGYTF
.,TRBJ2-3,TRBV5-4,.,TGTGCCAGCAGAGGGCAGGGGATCGCAGATACGCAGTATTTT,CASRGQGIADTQYF
.,TRBJ2-3,TRBV5-6,few,TGTGCCAGCAGTTGGACACTTGGGTCCGATACGCAGTATTTT,CASSWTLGSDTQYF
TRBD1,TRBJ2-7,TRBV7-9,few,TGTGCCAGCAGTCGGACGGGACAGAGCTACGAGCAGTACTTC,CASSRTGQSYEQYF
.,TRBJ2-1,TRBV30,.,TGTGCCTGGATGGGGGGTGAGCAGTTCTTC,CAWMGGEQFF
.,TRBJ2-1,TRBV28,.,TGTGCCAGCAGTTTGAGCAGGGGTAGGGAACCTTACAATGAGCAGTTCTTC,CASSLSRGREPYNEQFF
TRBD1,TRBJ2-1,TRBV5-1,few,TGCGCCAGCAGCTTGGTAATGGGGGACAGGGGTTTGGGTTCGTCCTACAATGAGCAGTTCTTC,CASSLVMGDRGLGSSYNEQFF
TRBD1,TRBJ2-7,TRBV7-9,.,TGTGCCAGCAGTCGGACAGGGGATTTCTCCGAGCAGTACTTC,CASSRTGDFSEQYF
TRBD2,TRBJ2-7,TRBV5-6,few,TGTGCCAGCAGCTTGGTAGCGGGGGCTATCTACGAGCAGTACTTC,CASSLVAGAIYEQYF
.,TRBJ1-4,TRBV7-2,.,TGTGCCAGCAGCCAGACTAAGGGAAAACTGTTTTTT,CASSQTKGKLFF
TRBD2,TRBJ2-5,TRBV2,.,TGTGCCAGCACCCGACTAGCAGCCTTTCAAGAGACCCAGTACTTC,CASTRLAAFQETQYF
TRBD2,TRBJ2-1,TRBV4-1,.,TGCGCCAGCAGCCATGGTCGGGTAGCGGGAGAAAATGAGCAGTTCTTC,CASSHGRVAGENEQFF
.,TRBJ2-7,TRBV28,.,TGTGCCAGCAGTGGACACTCAGGGATCTACGAGCAGTACTTC,CASSGHSGIYEQYF
.,TRBJ2-3,TRBV2,few,TGTGCCAGCAACCGGGCCCCAAGCGGAGATACGCAGTATTTT,CASNRAPSGDTQYF
TRBD2,TRBJ2-1,TRBV29-1,.,TGCAGCGTGGGGATGGGTGGGAGGGATGAGCAGTTCTTC,CSVGMGGRDEQFF
.,TRBJ1-6,TRBV15,few,TGTGCCACCAGCAGAGATGTTCGCGGGGGTTCACCCCTCCACTTT,CATSRDVRGGSPLHF
TRBD2,TRBJ2-4,TRBV29-1,.,TGCAGCACTGATGGCGGGGGGGCCAAAAACATTCAGTACTTC,CSTDGGGAKNIQYF
.,TRBJ2-6,TRBV4-3,.,TGCGCCAGCAGCCAAGGAACTTACTCTGGGGCCAACGTCCTGACTTTC,CASSQGTYSGANVLTF
TRBD2,TRBJ2-7,TRBV6-5,.,TGTGCCAGCCAGCGACTAGCGGGGACCTCCTACGAGCAGTACTTC,CASQRLAGTSYEQYF
.,TRBJ2-2,TRBV19,.,TGTGCCAGTAGTATTGTGGGTGACCGGGTCCTTTTT,CASSIVGDRVLF
.,TRBJ2-5,TRBV7-9,.,TGTGCCAGCAGCTTATTCCAGGCGACGTACCAAGAGACCCAGTACTTC,CASSLFQATYQETQYF
TRBD1,TRBJ1-5,TRBV30,few,TGTGCCTGGAGTGCGGACAGGGATAGCAATCAGCCCCAGCATTTT,CAWSADRDSNQPQHF
TRBD2,TRBJ2-6,TRBV30,few,TGTGCTACGACGACTAGCGGGACCTCTGGGGCCAACGTCCTGACTTTC,CATTTSGTSGANVLTF